This T cell receptor beta chain was sequenced in a study of response to subunit inactivated influenza vaccine. Study observations and caveats: The authors suggested that few new T cells are recruited per seasonal influenza vaccination.

This CDR3 contains 15 residues. Trimming took 4 bases from V and 2 from J; bases not matched to a gene: 6. CDR1 is SEHNR, CDR2 FQNEAQ, per germline (reference sequence). Ten or more counts support this clonotype. What it binds is not known. TCRdb independently ran MiXCR on the RT-PCR reads; one entry per CDR3 protein. In the table there are roughly 700,000 distinct CDR3 sequences, 15% to 18% of which are singletons. This TCR came from a man aged 50 to 60 who received an inactivated influenza vaccine. The sequenced sample was PBMCs from blood, obtained 11 to 12 days after vaccination. The chain joins TRBV7-9 to TRBJ2-7; TRBD1 agrees at 9 bases. In DNA form, the CDR3 reads TGTGCCAGCAGCTACCGGGACAGGGTCACCTACGAGCAGTACTTC. This codes for CASSYRDRVTYEQYF. Based on the CDR3 plus reference TRBV7-9 and TRBJ2-7, the full variable domain is DTGVSQNPRHKITKRGQNVTFRCDPISEHNRLYWYRQTLGQGPEFLTYFQNEAQLEKSRLLSDRFSAERPKGSFSTLEIQRTEQGDSAMYLCASSYRDRVTYEQYFGPGTRLTVT.